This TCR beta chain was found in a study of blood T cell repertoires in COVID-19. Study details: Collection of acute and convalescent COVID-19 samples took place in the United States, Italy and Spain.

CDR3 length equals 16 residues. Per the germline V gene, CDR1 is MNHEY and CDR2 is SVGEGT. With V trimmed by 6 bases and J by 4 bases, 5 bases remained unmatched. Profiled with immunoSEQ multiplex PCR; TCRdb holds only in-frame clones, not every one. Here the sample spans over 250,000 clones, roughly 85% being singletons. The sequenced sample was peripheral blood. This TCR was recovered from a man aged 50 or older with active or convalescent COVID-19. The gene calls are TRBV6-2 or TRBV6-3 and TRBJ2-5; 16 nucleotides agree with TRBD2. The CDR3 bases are TGTGCCAGCAGCCCGGGACTAGCGGGAGGGCGAGAGACCCAGTACTTC. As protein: CASSPGLAGGRETQYF.